The clone carrying this T cell receptor beta chain was found once. Its antigen is still unknown. This entry is derived from a study of a mutant IDH1 vaccine in newly diagnosed glioma. Study-level findings and limits: Alterations occurring in top peripheral T cell clonotypes seemed unrelated to pseudoprogression. 93.3% of patients showed vaccine-induced immune responses across multiple MHC alleles.

Documented time point: baseline, week 1 (first vaccination visit). Described treatment: pre-vaccination baseline after standard-of-care therapy. New IDH1-mutant, ATRX-lost WHO grade 3 or 4 astrocytomas occurred in donors. Some clones are missing from TCRdb's copy, which holds only in-frame ones; the method was immunoSEQ multiplex PCR. This table has tens of thousands of clones, roughly 78% appearing once. Trimming took off 5 bases at V and 3 bases at J, with 17 bases between the two ends. This CDR3 is 16 amino acids long. Germline CDR1 is MRHNA and CDR2 is SNTAGT. The source is a man aged 45-65 years with glioma. The chain links TRBV6-4 to TRBJ2-1; a possible D gene is TRBD1 (7 bases). This specimen was PBMCs, taken from a glioma patient treated with radiotherapy, temozolomide or both. This chain's CDR3 is CASSPRGTEIYNEQFF. The CDR3 bases are TGTGCCAGCAGTCCCCGCGGGACAGAAATCTACAATGAGCAGTTCTTC.